Listed below are T cell receptor beta chains from one sample, sequenced in a study of blood T cell repertoires in COVID-19. The data were produced by immunoSEQ multiplex PCR, yet TCRdb's version contains in-frame clones alone and is incomplete. The table records around 300,000 clones, approximately 86% of them present only once. The sample comprised PBMCs or T cells enriched from blood (not recorded which). The source of these receptors is a woman aged 18-35 years who had recovered from COVID-19. CDR3s include the opening cysteine and the closing phenylalanine or tryptophan. The order of the fields is V gene, D gene, J gene, clone size, CDR3 DNA, CDR3 protein. D genes are given only for firm matches. Size is stated for part of the rows, as once, few or many counts, or as a class when the clone is expanded.

TRBV5-1	.	TRBJ2-1	.	TGCGCCAGCAGACCTCCGGGGGGCGGGGGATACAATGAGCAGTTCTTC	CASRPPGGGGYNEQFF
TRBV30	TRBD1	TRBJ1-2	.	TGTGCCTGGAGCGGGACAGGGGTCTTACCAGGGGGCTACACCTTC	CAWSGTGVLPGGYTF
TRBV2	.	TRBJ1-1	.	TGTGCCAGCATTTTAGGTAGGGAGGGGGCTGAAGCTTTCTTT	CASILGREGAEAFF
TRBV10-1	.	TRBJ2-2	.	TGCGCCAGCAGGAATAGCGGTCAGGGGGAGCTGTTTTTT	CASRNSGQGELFF
TRBV19	.	TRBJ1-5	few	TGTGCCAGTAGTATAGTCCCCCGACAGAGCAATCAGCCCCAGCATTTT	CASSIVPRQSNQPQHF
TRBV4-2	TRBD1	TRBJ1-2	few	TGTGCCAGCAGCCAAGATAAAGCAGCGGGGACAGGGTCCTATGGCTACACCTTC	CASSQDKAAGTGSYGYTF
TRBV7-2	TRBD1	TRBJ1-6	.	TGTGCCAGCAGCTCGGGACAGGGGTCGGGGCCACCCCTCCACTTT	CASSSGQGSGPPLHF
TRBV29-1	.	TRBJ2-7	.	TGCAGCGTCCGCCCGGGTGGTACGTTGACCGAGCAGTACTTC	CSVRPGGTLTEQYF
TRBV7-8	.	TRBJ1-4	few	TGTGCCAGCAGCTTAAGGCGTCGGGGTACTAATGAAAAACTGTTTTTT	CASSLRRRGTNEKLFF
TRBV6-5	.	TRBJ2-1	.	TGTGCCAGCTTAGGACTCTTGAATGAGCAGTTCTTC	CASLGLLNEQFF
TRBV6-6	TRBD1	TRBJ2-4	.	TGTGCCAGCAGTTACGGACAGGGAAACATTCAGTACTTC	CASSYGQGNIQYF
TRBV11-2	TRBD1	TRBJ2-3	.	TGTGCCAGCAGCTCAGGGACAGGGCGAGCTACGCAGTATTTT	CASSSGTGRATQYF
TRBV10-3	.	TRBJ1-5	.	TGTGCCATCAGTGAGTTAGGGGAAGACGATCAGCCCCAGCATTTT	CAISELGEDDQPQHF
TRBV2	TRBD1	TRBJ1-2	.	TGTGCCAGCAGGGGGACAGGCGCGTATGGCTACACCTTC	CASRGTGAYGYTF
TRBV6-6	TRBD1	TRBJ1-2	.	TGTGCCAGCAGTTTAACAGGGGATGGCTACACCTTC	CASSLTGDGYTF
TRBV30	TRBD1	TRBJ1-1	few	TGTGCCTGGAGTTGGGACAGAAACACTGAAGCTTTCTTT	CAWSWDRNTEAFF
TRBV19	.	TRBJ2-7	once	TGTGCCAGTAGTATCGACATTTCCTACGAGCAGTACTTC	CASSIDISYEQYF
TRBV15	.	TRBJ1-4	.	TGTGCCACCAGCAGAGATCTTGTCGGACACGTAGAACTGTTTTTT	CATSRDLVGHVELFF
TRBV7-6	TRBD2	TRBJ2-2	.	TGTGCCAGCAGCCTGCCCGGGGGGACCGGGGAGCTGTTTTTT	CASSLPGGTGELFF
TRBV4-1	TRBD1	TRBJ1-3	.	TGCGCCAGCAGCCAAGATGAAAGACAGGGGGAATCTGGAAACACCATATATTTT	CASSQDERQGESGNTIYF
TRBV2	.	TRBJ1-2	.	TGTGCCAGCAGAGACAGCTATGGCTACACCTTC	CASRDSYGYTF
TRBV3-1/TRBV3-2	.	TRBJ1-2	.	TGTGCCAGCCGAGCAGGGGTCTATGGCTACACCTTC	CASRAGVYGYTF
TRBV29-1	.	TRBJ1-1	.	TGCAGCGTCCACAAAAGGAGGAACACTGAAGCTTTCTTT	CSVHKRRNTEAFF
TRBV4-1	TRBD1	TRBJ1-2	.	TGCGCCAGCAGACAACAAAGGACAGGGGGCGGATCTAACTATGGCTACACCTTC	CASRQQRTGGGSNYGYTF
TRBV7-9	TRBD2	TRBJ2-3	few	TGTGCCAGCAGCTTAGGGGCTAGCGGGAGTTTAGATACGCAGTATTTT	CASSLGASGSLDTQYF
TRBV3-1/TRBV3-2	TRBD2	TRBJ2-7	.	TGTGCCAGCAGCCAAGCACCTTTAGCGGGAGGTTACGAGCAGTACTTC	CASSQAPLAGGYEQYF
TRBV11-3	TRBD2	TRBJ2-3	once	TGTGCCAGCAGCCAAGGACTAGTTGTTTCCACAGATACGCAGTATTTT	CASSQGLVVSTDTQYF
TRBV10-3	.	TRBJ1-6	.	TGTGCCATCAGTGATTTGGGGCCATCTCCTTTTTCATCCCTCCACTTT	CAISDLGPSPFSSLHF
TRBV4-3	.	TRBJ1-1	.	TGCGCCAGCAGCCAAGCATTAAGGGGTGGAGTGGCTTTCTTT	CASSQALRGGVAFF
TRBV7-9	TRBD1	TRBJ2-5	.	TGTGCCAGCAGTCGCGGGACAGGGCCCCAAGAGACCCAGTACTTC	CASSRGTGPQETQYF
TRBV7-8	TRBD1	TRBJ1-3	few	TGTGCCAGCAGCTCGAGACAGGGGGCAGTGGACACCATATATTTT	CASSSRQGAVDTIYF
TRBV6-2/TRBV6-3	TRBD2	TRBJ2-7	.	TGTGCCAGCAGTTCGCGCGGGGGGCCCAATGGATTCTACGAGCAGTACTTC	CASSSRGGPNGFYEQYF
TRBV7-9	TRBD2	TRBJ2-3	once	TGTGCCAGCAGCTCTGGAGAGGGAGGGACAGATACGCAGTATTTT	CASSSGEGGTDTQYF
TRBV5-4	TRBD2	TRBJ2-7	.	TGTGCCAGCAGTCCCTTGGGTACTAGCGGAAACGAGCAGTACTTC	CASSPLGTSGNEQYF
TRBV18	TRBD1	TRBJ1-5	.	TGTGCCAGCTCACCGTCGCCAGGACAGGGCTTCAATCAGCCCCAGCATTTT	CASSPSPGQGFNQPQHF
TRBV7-2	.	TRBJ2-2	.	TGTGCCAGCAGCTTACTAGGACTGTACACCGGGGAGCTGTTTTTT	CASSLLGLYTGELFF
TRBV11-2	.	TRBJ2-7	.	TGTGCCAGCAGCTTAAGGTCAGGGCACTCCTACGAGCAGTACTTC	CASSLRSGHSYEQYF
TRBV4-1	TRBD2	TRBJ2-5	.	TGCGCCAGCAGCCCCATCACTAGCGTCCAAGAGACCCAGTACTTC	CASSPITSVQETQYF
TRBV3-1/TRBV3-2	TRBD2	TRBJ2-5	.	TGTGCCAGCAGCCCCCGGACTAGCGCCCAAGAGACCCAGTACTTC	CASSPRTSAQETQYF
TRBV18	.	TRBJ2-2	.	TGTGCCAGCTCACCAGGGGGCGATATAACCGGGGAGCTGTTTTTT	CASSPGGDITGELFF
TRBV10-3	.	TRBJ1-6	.	TGTGCCATCAACACAGAGAGTTCACCCCTCCACTTT	CAINTESSPLHF